Sequencing of this TCR beta chain was carried out in a study of OX40 agonist ivuxolimab in advanced cancers. TCRdb's table, derived via immunoSEQ multiplex PCR, lists solely in-frame clones and lacks some. The table includes approximately 46,000 clones, 88% detected once. The CDR3 extends over 15 amino acids. Germline trimming cut 5 bases from V and 3 bases from J; bases unmatched to any gene: 9. Germline V lookup: CDR1 SGHVS, CDR2 FNYEAQ. The clonotype was recovered from an adult with an advanced solid tumor such as melanoma, head and neck, liver or kidney cancer. The chain has TRBV7-6 and TRBJ1-2; 7 bases are shared with TRBD1. The specimen comprised CD4+ or CD8+ T cells sorted from blood, sampled in a trial of the OX40 agonist ivuxolimab. CDR3 nucleotide sequence: TGTGCCAGCAGCCCGACCGGGACAGCCTACTATGGCTACACCTTC. Protein product: CASSPTGTAYYGYTF. The variable domain in full, completed from reference TRBV7-6 and TRBJ1-2, reads GAGVSQSPRYKVTKRGQDVALRCDPISGHVSLYWYRQALGQGPEFLTYFNYEAQQDKSGLPNDRFSAERPEGSISTLTIQRTEQRDSAMYRCASSPTGTAYYGYTFGSGTRLTVV.